These T cell receptor beta chains were read from a single sample in a study of Ad26.COV2.S vaccination and SARS-CoV-2 variants. Libraries were prepared by immunoSEQ multiplex PCR; TCRdb keeps only in-frame clonotypes and omits some of them. The data hold hundreds of thousands of clones, with 80% to 90% observed a single time. Sample: peripheral blood, taken in a trial of Ad26.COV2.S vaccine versus placebo. These receptors originate from a person aged 18-65 years who received the Ad26.COV2.S COVID-19 vaccine or a placebo. The CDR3 runs from the conserved cysteine through the conserved F or W. The order of the fields is V gene, CDR3 protein.

TRBV19	CASSMTNEGTQYF
TRBV13	CASSTRGYADTQYF
TRBV18	CASSPSGVGLYEQYF
TRBV6-6	CASSYSWTGDNEQFF
TRBV15	CATSVRAGTGDEKLFF
TRBV4-3	CASSQDFAQEGGQPQHF
TRBV7-6	CASSGKGSQETQYF
TRBV28	CASSPTGEYYEQYF
TRBV5-4	CASSLGGSNQPQHF
TRBV4-1	CASSQVPTVNTEAFF
TRBV3-1/TRBV3-2	CASSLGVGYTF
TRBV2	CASSEALAGEETQYF
TRBV19	CASSTRTPGTGELFF
TRBV9	CASSVGGGAHNEQFF
TRBV30	CAWSGQSSNQPQHF
TRBV30	CAWRITPGELFF
TRBV3-1/TRBV3-2	CASSRDPSSYEQYF
TRBV9	CASSLGTGGVAGELFF
TRBV2	CASRLGQGDNYEQYF
TRBV6-1	CASSEILGGASTDTQYF
TRBV9	CASSVYRDSGTEQFF
TRBV11-1	CASSLAPGDTEAFF
TRBV7-9	CASSSASLSSGGEETQYF
TRBV6-2/TRBV6-3	CASSQGLAGGHEQFF
TRBV6-5	CASREPSTDTQYF
TRBV30	CALEWGTGIHEQYF